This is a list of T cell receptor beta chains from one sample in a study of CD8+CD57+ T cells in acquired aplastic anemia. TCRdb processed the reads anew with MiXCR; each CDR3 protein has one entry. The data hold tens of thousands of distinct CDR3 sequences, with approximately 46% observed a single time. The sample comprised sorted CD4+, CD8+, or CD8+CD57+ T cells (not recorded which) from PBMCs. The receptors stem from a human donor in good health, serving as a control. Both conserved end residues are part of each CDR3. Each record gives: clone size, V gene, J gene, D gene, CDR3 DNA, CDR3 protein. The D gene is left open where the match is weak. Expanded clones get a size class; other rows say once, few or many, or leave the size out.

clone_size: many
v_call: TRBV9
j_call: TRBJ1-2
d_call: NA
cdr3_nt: TGTGCCAGCAGCGTAGAAGAAGGAGAGAACTATGGCTACACCTTC
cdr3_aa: CASSVEEGENYGYTF

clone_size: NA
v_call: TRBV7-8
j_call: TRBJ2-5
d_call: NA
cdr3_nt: TGTGCCAGCAGCTTAGTCGGGTTACAAGAGACCCAGTACTTC
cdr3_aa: CASSLVGLQETQYF

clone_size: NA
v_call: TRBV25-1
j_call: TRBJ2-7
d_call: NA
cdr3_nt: TGTGCCAGCAGTGACACAGCCGGGACGGACTTACCATACGAGCAGTACTTC
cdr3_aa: CASSDTAGTDLPYEQYF

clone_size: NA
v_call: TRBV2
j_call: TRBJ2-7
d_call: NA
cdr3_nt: TGTGCCAGCAGGGGGACGGATTCCTACGAGCAGTACTTC
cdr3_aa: CASRGTDSYEQYF

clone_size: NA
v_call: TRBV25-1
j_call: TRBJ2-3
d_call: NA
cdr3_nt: TGTGCCAGCAGTGAGAGCCCCTCAAGGATCAGAATCACAGATACGCAGTATTTT
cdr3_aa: CASSESPSRIRITDTQYF

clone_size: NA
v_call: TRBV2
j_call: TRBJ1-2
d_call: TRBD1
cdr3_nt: TGTGCCAGCAGCGCGGACAGGGATGCTGGCTACACCTTC
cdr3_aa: CASSADRDAGYTF

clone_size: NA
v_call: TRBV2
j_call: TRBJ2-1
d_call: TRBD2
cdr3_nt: TGTGCCAGCAGTACTAGCGGGAGTGCCTACAATGAGCAGTTCTTC
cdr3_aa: CASSTSGSAYNEQFF

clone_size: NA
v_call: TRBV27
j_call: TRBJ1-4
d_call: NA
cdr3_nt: TGTGCCAGCAGACAGGGCGCCTCAAAACTGTTTTTT
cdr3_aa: CASRQGASKLFF

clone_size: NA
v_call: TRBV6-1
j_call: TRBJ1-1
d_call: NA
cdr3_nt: TGTGCCAGTGCCGGGACCGACTTTGAAGCTTTCTTT
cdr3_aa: CASAGTDFEAFF

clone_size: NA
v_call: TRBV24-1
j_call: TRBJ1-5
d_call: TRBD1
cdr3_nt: TGTGCCACCAGTGATCGACAGGGTGGGAGCAATCAGCCCCAGCATTTT
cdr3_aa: CATSDRQGGSNQPQHF

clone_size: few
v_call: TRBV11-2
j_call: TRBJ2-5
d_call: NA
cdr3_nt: TGTGCCAGCAGCTTTAGTACAGGCCTTACCAAGGAGACCCAGTACTTC
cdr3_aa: CASSFSTGLTKETQYF

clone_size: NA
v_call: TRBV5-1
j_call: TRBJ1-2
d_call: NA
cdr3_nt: TGCGCCAGCAGCTATTCGGAAAACTATGGCTACACCTTC
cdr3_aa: CASSYSENYGYTF

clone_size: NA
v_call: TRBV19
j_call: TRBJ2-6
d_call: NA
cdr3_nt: TGTGCCAGTAGTCAGGAGGCTGGGGCCAACGTCCTGACTTTC
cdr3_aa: CASSQEAGANVLTF

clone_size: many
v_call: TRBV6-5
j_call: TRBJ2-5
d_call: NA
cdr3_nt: TGTGCCAGCAGTTACTCGAAGGTGGAGACCCAGTACTTC
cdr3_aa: CASSYSKVETQYF

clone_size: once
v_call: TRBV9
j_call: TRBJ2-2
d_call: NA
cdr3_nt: TGTGCCAGCCGCGCCTCCAGAGACATCATCACCGGGGAGCTGTTTTTT
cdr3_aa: CASRASRDIITGELFF

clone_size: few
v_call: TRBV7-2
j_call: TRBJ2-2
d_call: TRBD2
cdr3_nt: TGTGCCAGCAGCTTAGCCCGTAGCGTACTAGCGGGAAATCACGGGGAGCTGTTTTTT
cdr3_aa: CASSLARSVLAGNHGELFF

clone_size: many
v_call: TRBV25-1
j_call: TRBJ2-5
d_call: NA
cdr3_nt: TGTGCCAGCAGTGATGGGGAGACCCAGTACTTC
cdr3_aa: CASSDGETQYF

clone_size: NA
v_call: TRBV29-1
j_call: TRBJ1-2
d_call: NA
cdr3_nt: TGCAGCTTCGAAAACGGGAGATCCGGCTACACCTTC
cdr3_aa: CSFENGRSGYTF

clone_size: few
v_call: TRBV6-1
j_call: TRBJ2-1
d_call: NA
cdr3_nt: TGTGCCAGCAGTCTTTTCCTCGCTGAGTACAATGAGCAGTTCTTC
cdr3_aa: CASSLFLAEYNEQFF

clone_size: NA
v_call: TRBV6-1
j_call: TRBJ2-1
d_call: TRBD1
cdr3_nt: TGTGCCAGCAGTGCCGACAGGGACCCCTACAATGAGCAGTTCTTC
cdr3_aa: CASSADRDPYNEQFF

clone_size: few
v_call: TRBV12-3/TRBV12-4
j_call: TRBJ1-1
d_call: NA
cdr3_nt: TGTGCCAGCAGCCCTGTGGGGCCGATGAACACTGAAGCTTTCTTT
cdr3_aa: CASSPVGPMNTEAFF

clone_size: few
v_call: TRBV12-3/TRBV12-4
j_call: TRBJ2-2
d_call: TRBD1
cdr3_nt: TGTGCCAGCAGTTGGGGACAGTCCTACACCGGGGAGCTGTTTTTT
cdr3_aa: CASSWGQSYTGELFF

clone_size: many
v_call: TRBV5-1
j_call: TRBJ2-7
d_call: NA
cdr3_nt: TGCGCCAGCAGCTTCGACAGGATGTACGAGCAGTACTTC
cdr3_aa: CASSFDRMYEQYF

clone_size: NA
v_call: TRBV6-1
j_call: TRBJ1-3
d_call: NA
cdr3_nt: TGTGCCAGCAACCCGACAGGCTCTGGAAACACCATATATTTT
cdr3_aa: CASNPTGSGNTIYF

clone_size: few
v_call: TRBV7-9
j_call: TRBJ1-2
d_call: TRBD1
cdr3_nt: TGTGCCAGCAGCTTGACAGGGGGAACGGATGACTACACCTTC
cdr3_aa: CASSLTGGTDDYTF

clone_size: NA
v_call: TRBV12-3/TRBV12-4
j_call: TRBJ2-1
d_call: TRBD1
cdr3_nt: TGTGCCAGCAGTTCCCCCCTCGGGACAGGGAATTACAATGAGCAGTTCTTC
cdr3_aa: CASSSPLGTGNYNEQFF

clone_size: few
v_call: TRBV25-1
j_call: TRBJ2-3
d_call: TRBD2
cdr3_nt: TGTGCCAGCAGCGCTACGGGACTAGCGGGGCGCGCAGATACGCAGTATTTT
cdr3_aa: CASSATGLAGRADTQYF

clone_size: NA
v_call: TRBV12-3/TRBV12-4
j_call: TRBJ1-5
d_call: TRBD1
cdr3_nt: TGTGCCAGCAGTCTACAGGGGGCCAGCAATCAGCCCCAGCATTTT
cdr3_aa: CASSLQGASNQPQHF

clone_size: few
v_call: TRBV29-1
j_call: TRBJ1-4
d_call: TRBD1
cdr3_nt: TGCAGCGTTTTTTCCGGGACAGGGGATGAAAAACTGTTTTTT
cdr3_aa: CSVFSGTGDEKLFF

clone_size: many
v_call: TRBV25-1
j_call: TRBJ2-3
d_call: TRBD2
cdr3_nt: TGTGCCAGCAGTTCAGCGGGAACAGATACGCAGTATTTT
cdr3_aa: CASSSAGTDTQYF

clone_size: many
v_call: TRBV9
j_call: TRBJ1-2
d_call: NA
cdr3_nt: TGTGCCAGCAGCGGATGGAACAGGGAGGCTGGCGACTATGGCTACACCTTC
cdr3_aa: CASSGWNREAGDYGYTF

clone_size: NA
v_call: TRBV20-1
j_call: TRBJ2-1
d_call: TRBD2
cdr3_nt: TGCAGTGCCCGAGCCCTAGCGGGAGAGTACAATGAGCAGTTCTTC
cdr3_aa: CSARALAGEYNEQFF